The source of this T cell receptor beta chain is a study of T cell responses to AZD1222 COVID-19 vaccine. Findings and caveats of the study: Of the AZD1222 recipients, only 5 to 7 were seropositive at baseline. Once two AZD1222 doses were given, Spike-specific TCR breadth and depth went up.

Concerning this clone: Its antigen is undetermined.

Clones were sequenced by immunoSEQ multiplex PCR, and TCRdb holds only the in-frame ones, with some missing. Of 90,000 to 100,000 clones in the sample, less than 85% were seen once. Sample: peripheral blood, taken 28 days after the second AZD1222 dose. This clonotype was obtained from an adult who received the AZD1222 COVID-19 vaccine.

The DNA for the CDR3 is TGTGCCAGCAGCTTGCCAGGGGTAACGGGGGGCTACACCTTC. It yields the protein CASSLPGVTGGYTF. The gene calls are TRBV5-6 and TRBJ1-2; a weak D match, TRBD1 (6 bases). Trimming took 1 base from V and 8 from J, leaving 15 bases between them. The CDR3 sequence is 14 residues long. CDR1 and CDR2 from the germline V gene are SGHDT and YYEEEE. Full variable domain (remainder filled in from reference TRBV5-6 and TRBJ1-2): DAGVTQSPTHLIKTRGQQVTLRCSPKSGHDTVSWYQQALGQGPQFIFQYYEEEERQRGNFPDRFSGHQFPNYSSELNVNALLLGDSALYLCASSLPGVTGGYTFGSGTRLTVV.